Following are 17 T cell receptor beta chains from one sample sequenced in a study of immune cell composition in non-small cell lung cancer. Here immunoSEQ multiplex PCR was the method, and the copy in TCRdb shows in-frame clones only, minus some. The repertoire includes approximately 11,000 clones, around 64% of them detected once, and 18% sits in the top ten. The sample was lung tumor tissue. The origin of the receptors is a human donor with non-small cell lung cancer.

J is TRBJ2-2 and V is TRBV10-1, with 12 bases that match TRBD2. The CDR3 sequence is 17 residues long. The junction had 14 bases not matched to a gene; V was cut back by 8 bases and J by 7 bases. Germline V gene sequence: CDR1 WNHNN, CDR2 SYGVQD (reference sequence). Written as DNA, the CDR3 is TGCGCCAGCGGCCGACAGCTAGCGGGAGGGCCGTACGGGGAGCTGTTTTTT. Amino acids: CASGRQLAGGPYGELFF.

This clone was seen a handful of times. The rearrangement joins TRBV18 to TRBJ2-2; TRBD2 matches at 9 bases. Unmatched junction bases numbered 14, after V lost 3 bases and J lost 6 bases. There are 18 residues in the CDR3. Germline CDR1 is KGHSH and CDR2 is LQKENI. This chain's CDR3 is CASSPLPISGRRSGELFF. Here the CDR3 DNA reads TGTGCCAGCTCACCTCTTCCCATTAGCGGGAGAAGATCCGGGGAGCTGTTTTTT.

The genes are TRBV4-1 and TRBJ2-7; 9 nucleotides line up with TRBD2. V dropped 4 bases and J dropped 2; count of bases not matched to a gene: 9. This CDR3 has 16 amino acids. Germline CDR1 and CDR2: MGHRA and YSYEKL. CDR3 nucleotide sequence: TGCGCCAGCAGCCCGAACCTAGCGGGACTCGCCTACGAGCAGTACTTC. Its translation: CASSPNLAGLAYEQYF.

The chain couples TRBV5-1 to TRBJ2-1, with D maybe TRBD2 (8 bases). The CDR3 loop spans 16 amino acids. Germline V gives CDR1 SGHRS, CDR2 YFSETQ. V gave up 4 bases and J gave up 7 bases, with 21 bases separating them. CDR3 coding DNA: TGCGCCAGCAGCACAACGGGAGGGGGCGCGGGTAATGAGCAGTTCTTC. Residues: CASSTTGGGAGNEQFF.

The V gene is TRBV6-5, the J gene TRBJ1-6; 8 bases are a match to TRBD1. Germline V gene data show CDR1 as MNHEY and CDR2 as SVGAGI. The ends lost 3 bases at V and 7 bases at J; junction bases unmatched: 8. This CDR3 region has 16 residues. The CDR3 region is CASSYMDGQGNSPLHF. The CDR3 DNA reads TGTGCCAGCAGTTATATGGATGGACAGGGAAATTCACCCCTCCACTTT.

The chain carries TRBV2 and TRBJ2-7; 13 bases line up with TRBD2. Germline loops: CDR1 SNHLY, CDR2 FYNNEI. The V segment lost 6 bases and the J segment 4 bases; nucleotides outside the gene matches: 3. CDR3 length: 14 residues. The CDR3 DNA is TGTGCCAGCAGGCGGACTAGCGGGAGTTACGAGCAGTACTTC. This translates into CASRRTSGSYEQYF.

The chain combines TRBV2 with TRBJ1-2; D ambiguous. V was clipped by 3 bases and J by 7 bases, with 15 bases between them. The CDR3 loop spans 14 amino acids. Germline CDR1 is SNHLY and CDR2 is FYNNEI. CDR3 protein: CASSEGRISSGYTF. DNA of the CDR3: TGTGCCAGCAGTGAGGGCAGGATCTCTTCTGGCTACACCTTC. Full variable domain (outside the CDR3, taken from reference TRBV2 and TRBJ1-2): EPEVTQTPSHQVTQMGQEVILRCVPISNHLYFYWYRQILGQKVEFLVSFYNNEISEKSEIFDDQFSVERPDGSNFTLKIRSTKLEDSAMYFCASSEGRISSGYTFGSGTRLTVV.

A few counts support this clone. The CDR3 loop reads CASSLVTGGSQPQHF. In DNA, the CDR3 is TGTGCCAGCAGCTTAGTGACAGGGGGCAGCCAGCCCCAGCATTTT. The gene calls are TRBV7-8 and TRBJ1-5; 10 bases map to TRBD1. The V gene end was trimmed by 1 base and the J gene end by 7 bases; junction bases not matched to a gene: 4. Germline V gene data show CDR1 as SGHVS and CDR2 as FQNEAQ. The CDR3 is 15 amino acids.

The chain has TRBV5-6 and TRBJ1-1; D remains ambiguous. The V and J ends lost 2 bases and 8 bases respectively, with 10 bases between them. The CDR3 length is 12 residues. Germline lookup yields CDR1 SGHDT and CDR2 YYEEEE. The CDR3 sequence is CASSFQRREAFF. As DNA, the CDR3 is TGTGCCAGCAGCTTTCAGCGCAGAGAAGCTTTCTTT. Based on the CDR3 plus reference TRBV5-6 and TRBJ1-1, the full variable domain is DAGVTQSPTHLIKTRGQQVTLRCSPKSGHDTVSWYQQALGQGPQFIFQYYEEEERQRGNFPDRFSGHQFPNYSSELNVNALLLGDSALYLCASSFQRREAFFGQGTRLTVV.

V and J are TRBV13 and TRBJ1-1; TRBD1 aligns across 8 bases. The CDR3 contains 14 residues. Germline V CDR1 and CDR2: PRHDT, FYEKMQ (reference sequence). The ends lost 0 bases at V and 10 bases at J; junction bases unmatched: 7. DNA for the CDR3: TGTGCCAGCAGCTTAGGCAACAGGGGGGGCAGAGCTTTCTTT. Amino acid sequence: CASSLGNRGGRAFF.

This clone was counted a few times. V is TRBV7-2 and J is TRBJ2-1; 11 bases line up with TRBD2. This CDR3 contains 19 residues. V trimming: 4 bases; J trimming: 3 bases; junction bases outside the gene matches: 14. The V gene's germline CDR1 is SGHTA and CDR2 FQGNSA. CDR3 coding DNA: TGTGCCAGCAGCTCCCTCCCTCCTCTAGCGGGAGGAAACTACAATGAGCAGTTCTTC. Its protein is CASSSLPPLAGGNYNEQFF.

This clone was detected a few times. The chain employs TRBV28 and TRBJ2-5, with 9 bases matching TRBD1. The trim removed 3 bases at V and 5 bases at J, leaving 7 bases unmatched. Germline-derived CDR1 and CDR2 are MDHEN and SYDVKM. This CDR3 contains 15 residues. The CDR3 sequence: CASSFLTGGAETQYF. The CDR3 DNA reads as TGTGCCAGCAGTTTTTTAACAGGGGGCGCCGAGACCCAGTACTTC.

This chain links TRBV18 with TRBJ1-4; perhaps TRBD1 as D (6 bases). Per the germline V gene, CDR1 is KGHSH and CDR2 is LQKENI. CDR3 length equals 12 residues. V was shortened by 5 bases and J by 8 bases, with 9 bases between the two germline ends. CDR3 in amino acids: CASSGTPEKLFF. CDR3 bases: TGTGCCAGCTCAGGGACACCCGAAAAACTGTTTTTT.

The V call is TRBV19, the J call TRBJ1-4, with 11 nucleotides matching TRBD1. CDR1 is LNHDA, CDR2 SQIVND, per germline (reference sequence). The CDR3 length is 15 residues. The ends lost 4 bases at V and 7 bases at J; junction bases unmatched: 5. This chain's CDR3 is CASSKTGTGGEKLFF. As DNA, the CDR3 is TGTGCCAGTAGTAAAACCGGGACAGGGGGTGAAAAACTGTTTTTT.

In this sample, this clone turned up a few times. The chain employs TRBV28 and TRBJ2-1, with D perhaps TRBD1 (5 bases). V was trimmed by 6 bases and J by 6 bases, leaving 18 bases between them. There are 15 residues in the CDR3. CDR1 is MDHEN, CDR2 SYDVKM, per germline. Here the CDR3 reads CASRSPGYRTNEQFF. Here the CDR3 DNA reads TGTGCCAGCAGATCTCCGGGCTACAGGACCAATGAGCAGTTCTTC.

This clone has just one count. The rearrangement joins TRBV28 to TRBJ2-7; D remains unclear. Germline values: CDR1 MDHEN, CDR2 SYDVKM. V gave up 4 bases and J gave up 0 bases, with 10 bases separating them. The CDR3 spans 14 residues. CDR3 sequence (DNA): TGTGCCAGCAGTTCCCCTTTGAGCTCCTACGAGCAGTACTTC. It codes for CASSSPLSSYEQYF.

This chain uses TRBV6-6 with TRBJ2-1; D not resolved. Germline lookup yields CDR1 MNHNY and CDR2 SVGAGI (reference sequence). CDR3 length: 12 amino acids. V lost 5 bases and J lost 10, with 12 bases in between. The CDR3: CASSRIASEQFF. CDR3 in DNA: TGTGCCAGCAGTCGTATAGCCTCGGAGCAGTTCTTC.